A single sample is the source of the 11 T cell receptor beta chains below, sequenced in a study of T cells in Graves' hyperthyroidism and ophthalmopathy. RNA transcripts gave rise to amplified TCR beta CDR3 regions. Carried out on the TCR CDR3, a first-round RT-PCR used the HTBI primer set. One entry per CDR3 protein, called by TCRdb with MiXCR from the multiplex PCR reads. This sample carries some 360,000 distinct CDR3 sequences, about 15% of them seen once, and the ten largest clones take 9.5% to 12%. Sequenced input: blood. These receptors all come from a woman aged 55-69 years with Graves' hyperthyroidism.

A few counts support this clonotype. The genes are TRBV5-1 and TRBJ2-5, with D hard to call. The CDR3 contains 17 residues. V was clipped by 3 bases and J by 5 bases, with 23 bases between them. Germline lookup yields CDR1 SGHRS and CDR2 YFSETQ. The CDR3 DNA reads TGCGCCAGCAGCTGGGGAACTGGAGCTACCCTCGGGGAGACCCAGTACTTC. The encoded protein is CASSWGTGATLGETQYF. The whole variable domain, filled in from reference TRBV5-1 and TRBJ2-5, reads KAGVTQTPRYLIKTRGQQVTLSCSPISGHRSVSWYQQTPGQGLQFLFEYFSETQRNKGNFPGRFSGRQFSNSRSEMNVSTLELGDSALYLCASSWGTGATLGETQYFGPGTRLLVL.

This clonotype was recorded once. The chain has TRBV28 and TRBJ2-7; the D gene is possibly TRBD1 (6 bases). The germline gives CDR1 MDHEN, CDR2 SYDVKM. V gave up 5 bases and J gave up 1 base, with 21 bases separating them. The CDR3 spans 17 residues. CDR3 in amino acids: CASSSNREGVASYEQYF. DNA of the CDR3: TGTGCCAGCAGTAGCAACAGGGAAGGGGTGGCATCCTACGAGCAGTACTTC. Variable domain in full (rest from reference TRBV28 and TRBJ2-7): DVKVTQSSRYLVKRTGEKVFLECVQDMDHENMFWYRQDPGLGLRLIYFSYDVKMKEKGDIPEGYSVSREKKERFSLILESASTNQTSMYLCASSSNREGVASYEQYFGPGTRLTVT.

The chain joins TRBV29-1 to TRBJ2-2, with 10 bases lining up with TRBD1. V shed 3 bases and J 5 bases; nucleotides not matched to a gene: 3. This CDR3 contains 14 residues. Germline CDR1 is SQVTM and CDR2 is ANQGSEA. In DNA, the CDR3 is TGCAGCGTTGAGGGGACAGGGGCGACCGGGGAGCTGTTTTTT. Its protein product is CSVEGTGATGELFF.

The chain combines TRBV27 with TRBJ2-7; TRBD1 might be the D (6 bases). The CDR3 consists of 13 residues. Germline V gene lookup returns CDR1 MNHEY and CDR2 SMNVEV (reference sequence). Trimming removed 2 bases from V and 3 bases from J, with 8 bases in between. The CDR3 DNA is TGTGCCAGCAGTTTAAGACAGGACTACGAGCAGTACTTC. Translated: CASSLRQDYEQYF.

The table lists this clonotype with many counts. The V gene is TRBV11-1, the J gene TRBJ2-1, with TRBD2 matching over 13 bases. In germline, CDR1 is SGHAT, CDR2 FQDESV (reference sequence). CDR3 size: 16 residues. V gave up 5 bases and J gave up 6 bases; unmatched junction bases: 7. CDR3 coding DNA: TGTGCCAGCAGCCCCTGGACTAGCGGGAGAAGCAATGAGCAGTTCTTC. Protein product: CASSPWTSGRSNEQFF.

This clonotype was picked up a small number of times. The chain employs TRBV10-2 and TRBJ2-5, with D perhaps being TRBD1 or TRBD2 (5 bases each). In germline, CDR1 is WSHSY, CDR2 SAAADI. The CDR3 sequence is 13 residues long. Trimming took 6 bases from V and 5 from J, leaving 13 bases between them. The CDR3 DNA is TGCGCCAGCAGCGTAGGGGAGAGTGAGACCCAGTACTTC. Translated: CASSVGESETQYF.

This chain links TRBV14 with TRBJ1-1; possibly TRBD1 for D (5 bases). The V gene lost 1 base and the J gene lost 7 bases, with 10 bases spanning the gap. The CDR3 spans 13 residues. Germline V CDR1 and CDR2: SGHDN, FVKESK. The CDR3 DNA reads TGTGCCAGCAGCCAAGTGGGGGGTGGTGAAGCTTTCTTT. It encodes CASSQVGGGEAFF.

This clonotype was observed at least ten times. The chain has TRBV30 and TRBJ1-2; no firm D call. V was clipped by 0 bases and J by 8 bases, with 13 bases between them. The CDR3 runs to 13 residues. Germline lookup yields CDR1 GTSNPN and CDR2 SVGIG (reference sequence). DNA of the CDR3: TGTGCCTGGAGTGTACCCCCCCGACGCGGCTACACCTTC. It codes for CAWSVPPRRGYTF. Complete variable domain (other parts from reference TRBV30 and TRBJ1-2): SQTIHQWPATLVQPVGSPLSLECTVEGTSNPNLYWYRQAAGRGLQLLFYSVGIGQISSEVPQNLSASRPQDRQFILSSKKLLLSDSGFYLCAWSVPPRRGYTFGSGTRLTVV.

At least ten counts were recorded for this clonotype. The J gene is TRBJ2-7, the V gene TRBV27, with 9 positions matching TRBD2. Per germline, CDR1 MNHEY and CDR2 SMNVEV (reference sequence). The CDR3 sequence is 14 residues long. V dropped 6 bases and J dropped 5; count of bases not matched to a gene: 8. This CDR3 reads CASRGTSLSHEQYF. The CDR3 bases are TGTGCCAGCAGGGGGACTAGCCTTAGCCACGAGCAGTACTTC.

The chain's CDR3 is CASSWTSGEYNEQFF. DNA for the CDR3: TGTGCCAGCAGTTGGACTAGCGGGGAATACAATGAGCAGTTCTTC. The chain links TRBV12-3 or TRBV12-4 to TRBJ2-1; 12 bases are shared with TRBD2. V trimming: 4 bases; J trimming: 4 bases; junction bases outside the gene matches: 2. This CDR3 is built from 15 residues.

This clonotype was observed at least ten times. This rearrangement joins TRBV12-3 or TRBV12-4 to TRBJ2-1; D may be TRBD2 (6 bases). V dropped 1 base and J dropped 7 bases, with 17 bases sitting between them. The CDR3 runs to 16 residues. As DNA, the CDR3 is TGTGCCAGCAGTTTAGGGGTCGGCGGTGGGAGGAATGAGCAGTTCTTC. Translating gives CASSLGVGGGRNEQFF.